This TCR beta chain was identified in a study of blood T cells in healthy people across ages. Across the study: About one barcoded beta molecule per two T cells came from capture by template switching.

This clonotype was seen more than once but under ten times. Antigen: not known. Overall study findings and caveats: Naive T cell percentage showed a strong correlation with the diversity of TCR beta.

V was trimmed by 2 bases and J by 1 base, leaving 5 bases between them. CDR3 size: 13 residues. Germline assignment: CDR1 MDHEN and CDR2 SYDVKM. Then a second PCR, running about 7 to 11 cycles, was carried out with a sample-barcoded 5' primer and a J-beta primer mix. At least 3 million CDR3-containing paired-end reads were obtained per sample. Each CDR3 protein gets one entry after TCRdb re-called the 5' RACE reads with MiXCR. The profile shows about 1,800,000 distinct CDR3 sequences, under 30% of them singletons. Sample: blood. The chain recombines TRBV28 with TRBJ1-2, with D uncertain. The TCR was taken from a woman aged 30 to 39 in good health. The CDR3 DNA follows: TGTGCCAGCAGTTTACGGTTTAACTATGGCTACACCTTC. It encodes CASSLRFNYGYTF.